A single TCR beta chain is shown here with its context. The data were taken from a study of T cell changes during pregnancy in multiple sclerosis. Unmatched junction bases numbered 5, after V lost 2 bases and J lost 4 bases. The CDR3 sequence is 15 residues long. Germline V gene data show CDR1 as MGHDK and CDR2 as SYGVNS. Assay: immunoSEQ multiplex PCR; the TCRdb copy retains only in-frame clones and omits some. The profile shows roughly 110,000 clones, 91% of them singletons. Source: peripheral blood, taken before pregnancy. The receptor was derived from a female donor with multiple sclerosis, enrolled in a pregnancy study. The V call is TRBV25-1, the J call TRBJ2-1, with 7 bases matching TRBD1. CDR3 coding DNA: TGTGCCAGCAGTGAAATAGGGACAGCTTACAATGAGCAGTTCTTC. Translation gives CASSEIGTAYNEQFF.